This passage covers 9 T cell receptor beta chains from one sample sequenced in a study of T cell clonality in common variable immunodeficiency. Clones were sequenced by immunoSEQ multiplex PCR, and TCRdb holds only the in-frame ones, with some missing. This sample has 50,000 to 65,000 clones, each found more than once. The specimen sequenced was peripheral blood mononuclear cells. These receptors were taken from a person between 18 and 75 years old in good health.

This clone came up many times. The read comes to an end 3 residues before the CDR3 does, leaving the germline J gene to fill in the end. The gene calls are TRBV5-1 and TRBJ1-3, with D maybe TRBD1 (6 bases). V lost 3 bases and J lost 4, with 11 bases in between. Germline-derived CDR1 and CDR2 are SGHRS and YFSETQ. The CDR3 consists of 14 residues. The CDR3 DNA, read in part, is TGCGCCAGCAGCTGGGGGACACTGGGAAACACC. Amino acids: CASSWGTLGNT. The whole CDR3 protein reads CASSWGTLGNTIYF.

The table lists this clone with many counts. The read is 3 residues too short to cover the CDR3 end, so that end is filled in from the germline J gene. V and J are TRBV13 and TRBJ2-1; D possibly matches TRBD1 or TRBD2 (5 bases each). Germline V CDR1 and CDR2: PRHDT, FYEKMQ (reference sequence). The V and J ends lost 3 bases and 7 bases respectively, with 16 bases between them. This CDR3 spans 15 amino acids. The DNA read from the CDR3 is TGTGCCAGCAGCTTTAGATCTGAGGGGAGTAATGAG. Amino acids: CASSFRSEGSNE. The entire CDR3 sequence reads CASSFRSEGSNEQFF.

This clone was picked up many times. The CDR3 goes on 3 residues after the read ends, and that part is filled in from the germline J gene. The chain is built from TRBV29-1 and TRBJ1-1, with D possibly TRBD1 on 6 matching bases. V lost 2 bases and J lost 3, with 13 bases in between. There are 14 residues in the CDR3. Germline assignment: CDR1 SQVTM and CDR2 ANQGSEA. The part of the CDR3 DNA that was read is TGCAGCGTTGAAACGGGGGGCTTGGACACTGAA. It encodes CSVETGGLDTE. The CDR3 in full is CSVETGGLDTEAFF. Variable domain in full (rest from reference TRBV29-1 and TRBJ1-1): SAVISQKPSRDICQRGTSLTIQCQVDSQVTMMFWYRQQPGQSLTLIATANQGSEATYESGFVIDKFPISRPNLTFSTLTVSNMSPEDSSIYLCSVETGGLDTEAFFGQGTRLTVV.

This clone was observed at least ten times. The read terminates 3 residues ahead of where the CDR3 ends, so the germline J gene completes it. The gene calls are TRBV7-7 and TRBJ2-1; D might be TRBD2 (6 bases). This CDR3 is 14 amino acids long. V lost 4 bases and J 5 bases, leaving 12 bases between the germline ends. The germline gives CDR1 SSHAT, CDR2 FNYEAQ (reference sequence). The DNA read from the CDR3 is TGTGCCAGCAGCTCGGGACTGCTTAACAATGAG. This codes for CASSSGLLNNE. The whole CDR3 reads CASSSGLLNNEQFF.

In this sample, this clone turned up a few times. Since a much larger clone is just one base distant, this may be a read error. The sequence runs out 3 residues before the end of the CDR3; the remainder is reconstructed from the germline J gene. The genes are TRBV13 and TRBJ1-2; perhaps TRBD1 as D (5 bases). Trimming took off 3 bases at V and 6 bases at J, with 17 bases between the two ends. The CDR3 runs 15 residues. Germline CDR1 PRHDT, CDR2 FYEKMQ (reference sequence). The sequenced part of the CDR3 DNA is TGTGCCAGCAGCTTGGGAGGGGAGGGCTTGAATGGC. This translates into CASSLGGEGLNG. The CDR3 reads in full as CASSLGGEGLNGYTF. Full variable domain (missing parts from reference TRBV13 and TRBJ1-2): AAGVIQSPRHLIKEKRETATLKCYPIPRHDTVYWYQQGPGQDPQFLISFYEKMQSDKGSIPDRFSAQQFSDYHSELNMSSLELGDSALYFCASSLGGEGLNGYTFGSGTRLTVV.

CDR3 sequence reads: CASAGASTDTYTF. The sequenced part of the CDR3 DNA is TGCGCCAGTGCAGGTGCTAGCACAGATACC. The chain recombines TRBV5-1 with TRBJ1-2, with no clear D. The CDR3 is cut off 3 residues early in the read; its end comes from the germline J gene. The CDR3 sequence is 13 residues long. Germline-derived CDR1 and CDR2 are SGHRS and YFSETQ.

There are many counts of this clone. Incomplete CDR3 DNA: TGTGCCATCAGTGAGCACTCGGGGATTGGGAACACTGAA. It codes for CAISEHSGIGNTE. The CDR3 in full is CAISEHSGIGNTEAFF. J is TRBJ1-1 and V is TRBV10-3, with no clear D. The read comes to an end 3 residues before the CDR3 does, leaving the germline J gene to fill in the end. CDR1 and CDR2 from the germline V gene are ENHRY and SYGVKD. The CDR3 has 16 residues. With 2 bases removed from V and 1 base from J, the gap between germline ends came to 14 bases.

Ten or more counts support this clone. The read terminates 3 residues before the CDR3 end, so the remaining end is supplied by the germline J gene. This chain joins TRBV5-5 and TRBJ1-2; D call uncertain. The CDR3 consists of 15 residues. V lost 2 bases and J 6 bases, leaving 17 bases between the germline ends. Germline CDR1 is SGHKS and CDR2 is YYEKEE (reference sequence). The part of the CDR3 DNA that was read is TGTGCCAGCAGCTTTTTCGGGGAATTGAATAATGGC. It yields the protein CASSFFGELNNG. The whole CDR3 sequence is CASSFFGELNNGYTF.

On this clone: The read gets to within 3 residues of the CDR3 end, and the germline J gene fills in the rest. The genes are TRBV6-2 or TRBV6-3 and TRBJ2-4; 9 positions match TRBD1. From germline, CDR1 is MNHEY and CDR2 SVGEGT. This CDR3 has 14 residues. Incomplete CDR3 DNA: TGTGCCAGCAGTTACGGGACAGGGACCTATGGT. It translates to CASSYGTGTYG. The whole CDR3 reads CASSYGTGTYGQYF.